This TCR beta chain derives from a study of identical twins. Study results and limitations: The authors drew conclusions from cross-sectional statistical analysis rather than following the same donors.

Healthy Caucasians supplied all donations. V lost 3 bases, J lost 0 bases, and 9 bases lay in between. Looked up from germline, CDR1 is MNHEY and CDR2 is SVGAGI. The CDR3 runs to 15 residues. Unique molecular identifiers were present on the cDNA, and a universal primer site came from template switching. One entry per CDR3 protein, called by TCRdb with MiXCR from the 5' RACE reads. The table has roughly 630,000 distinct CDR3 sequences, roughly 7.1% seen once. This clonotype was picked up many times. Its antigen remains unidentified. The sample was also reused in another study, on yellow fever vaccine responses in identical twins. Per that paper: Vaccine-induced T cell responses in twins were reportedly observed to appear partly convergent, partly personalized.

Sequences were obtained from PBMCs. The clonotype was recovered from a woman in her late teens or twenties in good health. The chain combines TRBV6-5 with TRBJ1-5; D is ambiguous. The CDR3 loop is CASSYSRYSNQPQHF. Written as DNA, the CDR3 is TGTGCCAGCAGTTATTCCCGGTATAGCAATCAGCCCCAGCATTTT.